This is a list of T cell receptor beta chains from one sample in a study of T cell changes during pregnancy in multiple sclerosis. This table comes from immunoSEQ multiplex PCR, and its TCRdb copy is limited to in-frame clones, with some not included. The sample carries about 110,000 clones, 91% recorded once. The source material was peripheral blood, sampled before pregnancy. These receptors were obtained from a female donor with multiple sclerosis, enrolled in a pregnancy study. CDR3s include the opening cysteine and the closing phenylalanine or tryptophan. A D gene is named only where the DNA matches it firmly. The listing skips clone size in some rows; elsewhere it reads once, few, many or a size class.

TRBV15	.	TRBJ1-2	.	CATSTNTWTANYGYTF	TGTGCCACCAGCACCAACACATGGACAGCGAACTATGGCTACACCTTC
TRBV4-1	.	TRBJ2-3	TRBD1	CASSQGQIITDTQYF	TGCGCCAGCAGCCAGGGACAGATAATCACAGATACGCAGTATTTT
TRBV5-6	.	TRBJ2-1	.	CASSPWEISYNEQFF	TGTGCCAGCAGCCCTTGGGAGATCAGCTACAATGAGCAGTTCTTC
TRBV7-3	.	TRBJ2-5	.	CASSLRSQETQYF	TGTGCCAGCAGCTTACGCAGCCAAGAGACCCAGTACTTC
TRBV6-1	.	TRBJ1-2	.	CASSEVIRTSYGYTF	TGTGCCAGCAGTGAGGTTATCCGGACTAGCTATGGCTACACCTTC
TRBV7-9	.	TRBJ2-6	TRBD2	CASSPPSGGAGANVLTF	TGTGCCAGCAGCCCCCCTAGCGGGGGGGCTGGGGCCAACGTCCTGACTTTC
TRBV11-3	.	TRBJ2-1	TRBD2	CASSSGLAMSEQFF	TGTGCCAGCAGCTCGGGACTAGCGATGAGTGAGCAGTTCTTC
TRBV29-1	.	TRBJ2-3	.	CSAKTEGPDTQYF	TGCAGCGCCAAGACAGAAGGACCAGATACGCAGTATTTT
TRBV19	.	TRBJ2-3	.	CASSIRTATDTQYF	TGTGCCAGTAGTATCAGGACAGCCACAGATACGCAGTATTTT
TRBV6-5	.	TRBJ1-2	.	CASSNRAGYGYTF	TGTGCCAGCAGCAACAGGGCCGGCTATGGCTACACCTTC
TRBV28	once	TRBJ1-4	.	CASSSPGSNEKLFF	TGTGCCAGCAGTTCCCCCGGGTCCAATGAAAAACTGTTTTTT
TRBV27	few	TRBJ2-3	.	CASRPRASTDTQYF	TGTGCCAGCAGACCGAGGGCCAGCACAGATACGCAGTATTTT
TRBV6-1	.	TRBJ2-2	.	CASFRDLNTGELFF	TGTGCCAGTTTCCGGGACTTAAACACCGGGGAGCTGTTTTTT
TRBV29-1	.	TRBJ2-7	TRBD1	CSVWDRGGYEQYF	TGCAGCGTTTGGGACAGGGGTGGCTACGAGCAGTACTTC
TRBV11-2	.	TRBJ1-6	.	CASSLNRGSGSPLHF	TGTGCCAGCAGCCTCAACCGGGGGTCGGGGTCACCCCTCCACTTT
TRBV9	.	TRBJ1-4	.	CASSRSPGMREKLFF	TGTGCCAGCAGCCGCAGCCCCGGTATGAGGGAAAAACTGTTTTTT
TRBV10-3	.	TRBJ2-5	TRBD2	CAISAASGGGETQYF	TGTGCCATCAGTGCAGCTAGCGGGGGCGGAGAGACCCAGTACTTC
TRBV29-1	.	TRBJ1-5	.	CSAGGADQPQHF	TGCAGCGCCGGGGGGGCGGATCAGCCCCAGCATTTT
TRBV28	.	TRBJ1-1	.	CASSPQGRNTEAFF	TGTGCCAGCAGTCCCCAGGGGAGGAACACTGAAGCTTTCTTT
TRBV30	.	TRBJ2-5	.	CAWSPQGMGETQYF	TGTGCCTGGAGTCCACAGGGAATGGGTGAGACCCAGTACTTC
TRBV19	.	TRBJ1-4	TRBD1	CASSIDRVAANEKLFF	TGTGCCAGTAGTATCGACAGGGTGGCGGCTAATGAAAAACTGTTTTTT
TRBV30	.	TRBJ1-4	.	CAWRATAVNEKLFF	TGTGCCTGGAGAGCGACAGCCGTCAATGAAAAACTGTTTTTT
TRBV18	.	TRBJ1-4	.	CASSSGRQRSNEKLFF	TGTGCCAGCTCAAGCGGGCGACAGAGGTCTAATGAAAAACTGTTTTTT
TRBV7-8	.	TRBJ2-5	TRBD2	CASSFSLAGMQETQYF	TGTGCCAGCAGCTTCTCACTAGCGGGTATGCAAGAGACCCAGTACTTC
TRBV28	few	TRBJ2-7	TRBD1	CASSPWRTGGKHEQYF	TGTGCCAGCAGCCCCTGGCGGACAGGGGGTAAGCACGAGCAGTACTTC
TRBV7-9	.	TRBJ2-7	.	CASSSPGSYEQYF	TGTGCCAGCAGCTCACCGGGGTCCTACGAGCAGTACTTC
TRBV9	once	TRBJ2-2	TRBD2	CASSVAALAGSGELFF	TGTGCCAGCAGCGTAGCTGCCCTAGCGGGATCCGGGGAGCTGTTTTTT
TRBV7-9	.	TRBJ2-1	TRBD1	CASSMGTGESYNEQFF	TGTGCCAGCAGCATGGGGACAGGGGAATCCTACAATGAGCAGTTCTTC
TRBV7-9	.	TRBJ2-3	.	CASSFEATSTDTQYF	TGTGCCAGCAGCTTCGAGGCTACCAGCACAGATACGCAGTATTTT
TRBV7-9	.	TRBJ1-1	.	CASSSVTPNTEAFF	TGTGCCAGCAGCTCCGTCACACCGAACACTGAAGCTTTCTTT
TRBV6-1	.	TRBJ2-1	TRBD2	CASSERPISGLAGGSYNEQFF	TGTGCCAGCAGTGAAAGACCTATCTCGGGACTAGCGGGGGGCTCCTACAATGAGCAGTTCTTC
TRBV5-1	.	TRBJ2-7	TRBD1	CASSSPGQGGYEQYF	TGCGCCAGCAGCTCCCCGGGACAGGGGGGTTACGAGCAGTACTTC
TRBV28	.	TRBJ1-2	TRBD1	CASSPAGTGRVGYTF	TGTGCCAGCAGCCCCGCCGGGACAGGGAGGGTAGGCTACACCTTC
TRBV7-2	once	TRBJ2-1	TRBD2	CASSFIPAGSYNEQFF	TGTGCCAGCAGCTTTATCCCAGCGGGGTCCTACAATGAGCAGTTCTTC
TRBV29-1	.	TRBJ1-2	TRBD1	CSGTGNYGYTF	TGCAGCGGGACAGGGAACTATGGCTACACCTTC
TRBV20-1	.	TRBJ2-1	.	CSAATHNEQFF	TGCAGTGCCGCAACACACAATGAGCAGTTCTTC
TRBV11-2	.	TRBJ2-7	TRBD2	CASSHWTSASYEQYF	TGTGCCAGCAGCCACTGGACTAGCGCCTCCTACGAGCAGTACTTC
TRBV11-1	once	TRBJ2-1	TRBD2	CASSLEAGFYNEQFF	TGTGCCAGCAGCTTAGAAGCGGGATTTTACAATGAGCAGTTCTTC
TRBV30	.	TRBJ2-3	.	CAWSAPRGDTQYF	TGTGCCTGGAGTGCCCCACGGGGAGATACGCAGTATTTT
TRBV4-3	once	TRBJ2-3	TRBD1	CASSQDGTGGWGDTQYF	TGCGCCAGCAGCCAAGATGGGACAGGGGGCTGGGGAGATACGCAGTATTTT
TRBV7-2	.	TRBJ2-7	.	CASSRGWLNEQYF	TGTGCCAGCAGCAGGGGGTGGCTGAACGAGCAGTACTTC
TRBV9	.	TRBJ2-3	TRBD2	CASSTLAGRTDTQYF	TGTGCCAGCAGCACCCTAGCGGGGCGCACAGATACGCAGTATTTT
TRBV6-4	.	TRBJ1-6	TRBD1	CASSVHNRGNSPLHF	TGTGCCAGCAGCGTCCATAACAGGGGGAATTCACCCCTCCACTTT
TRBV27	.	TRBJ1-6	.	CASSPRGIFNNSPLHF	TGTGCCAGCAGCCCAAGGGGTATTTTCAATAATTCACCCCTCCACTTT
TRBV18	.	TRBJ2-2	.	CASSPLVHEITGELFF	TGTGCCAGCTCACCTTTGGTACACGAAATCACCGGGGAGCTGTTTTTT
TRBV7-2	once	TRBJ2-1	.	CASSRSSYNEQFF	TGTGCCAGCAGCCGCAGCTCCTACAATGAGCAGTTCTTC
TRBV10-3	.	TRBJ2-7	TRBD2	CAITSGRSYEQYF	TGTGCCATCACTAGCGGGAGGAGCTACGAGCAGTACTTC
TRBV18	few	TRBJ1-1	.	CASSPSRDTEAFF	TGTGCCAGCTCACCATCCAGGGACACTGAAGCTTTCTTT
TRBV9	.	TRBJ2-7	TRBD1	CASSVSDRGSYEQYF	TGTGCCAGCAGCGTATCCGACAGGGGCTCCTACGAGCAGTACTTC
TRBV6-1	.	TRBJ1-1	.	CASSEIVRGAFF	TGTGCCAGCAGTGAAATAGTTAGGGGGGCTTTCTTT
TRBV4-1	.	TRBJ1-6	.	CASSQALLIYNSPLHF	TGCGCCAGCAGCCAAGCCCTACTGATCTATAATTCACCCCTCCACTTT
TRBV7-2	.	TRBJ1-1	TRBD1	CASSTSGQVNTEAFF	TGTGCCAGCAGCACCTCGGGACAGGTGAACACTGAAGCTTTCTTT
TRBV2	.	TRBJ1-4	TRBD1	CASSLRQGFWEKLFF	TGTGCCAGCAGCCTTCGACAGGGGTTCTGGGAAAAACTGTTTTTT
TRBV21-1	.	TRBJ2-7	.	CASTTGGARRVYYEQYF	TGTGCCAGCACCACGGGGGGCGCCCGGCGGGTTTACTACGAGCAGTACTTC
TRBV6-5	.	TRBJ2-5	TRBD1	CASSYLRGRGETQYF	TGTGCCAGCAGTTACCTGAGGGGGCGTGGAGAGACCCAGTACTTC